Listed below are T cell receptor beta chains from one sample, sequenced in a study of Ad26.COV2.S vaccination and SARS-CoV-2 variants. Only in-frame clones appear in the TCRdb table, and some are missing; sequencing was by immunoSEQ multiplex PCR. The sample lists some 640,000 clones, around 89% occurring once. This material consisted of peripheral blood, taken in a trial of Ad26.COV2.S vaccine versus placebo. The receptors originated from a person aged 18-60 years who received the Ad26.COV2.S COVID-19 vaccine or a placebo. Each CDR3 is given with its conserved first and last residue. A D gene is named only where the DNA matches it firmly. Where a row states a size, it is once, few, many or the class of an expanded clone; other rows omit it.

V: TRBV7-8; D: -; size: once; J: TRBJ2-3; CDR3: CASTPFLATSTDTQYF; DNA: TGTGCCAGCACCCCCTTTCTAGCGACTAGCACAGATACGCAGTATTTT
V: TRBV29-1; D: TRBD1; size: -; J: TRBJ2-3; CDR3: CSAKRDRGAKSTDTQYF; DNA: TGCAGCGCAAAACGGGACAGGGGGGCTAAAAGCACAGATACGCAGTATTTT
V: TRBV5-1; D: -; size: -; J: TRBJ1-1; CDR3: CASSEAAGNTEAFF; DNA: TGCGCCAGCAGTGAGGCGGCAGGCAACACTGAAGCTTTCTTT
V: TRBV6-1; D: TRBD2; size: once; J: TRBJ2-2; CDR3: CASSEAGTSGGAELFF; DNA: TGTGCCAGCAGTGAAGCCGGGACTAGCGGCGGAGCGGAGCTGTTTTTT
V: TRBV6-2/TRBV6-3; D: -; size: once; J: TRBJ2-3; CDR3: CASSRGRDTQYF; DNA: TGTGCCAGCAGCCGAGGAAGAGATACGCAGTATTTT
V: TRBV6-1; D: TRBD1; size: -; J: TRBJ2-7; CDR3: CASSVDRAVSSYEQYF; DNA: TGTGCCAGCAGTGTCGACAGGGCCGTAAGCTCCTACGAGCAGTACTTC
V: TRBV3-1/TRBV3-2; D: TRBD1; size: -; J: TRBJ1-3; CDR3: CASSQGFGQVSNTIYF; DNA: TGTGCCAGCAGCCAGGGTTTCGGACAGGTTTCAAACACCATATATTTT
V: TRBV7-3; D: -; size: once; J: TRBJ2-2; CDR3: CASSPGVFTGELFF; DNA: TGTGCCAGCAGCCCCGGGGTTTTCACCGGGGAGCTGTTTTTT
V: TRBV30; D: -; size: -; J: TRBJ1-2; CDR3: CAWRQAGSSSGYTF; DNA: TGTGCCTGGAGGCAGGCAGGGAGCTCCAGTGGCTACACCTTC
V: TRBV6-4; D: -; size: -; J: TRBJ2-3; CDR3: CASSVEPNTDTQYF; DNA: TGTGCCAGCAGTGTGGAACCCAACACAGATACGCAGTATTTT
V: TRBV6-5; D: TRBD1; size: -; J: TRBJ2-7; CDR3: CASSYGTGGVDYEQYF; DNA: TGTGCCAGCAGTTACGGGACAGGGGGCGTCGACTACGAGCAGTACTTC
V: TRBV24-1; D: TRBD2; size: -; J: TRBJ2-5; CDR3: CATRAGGQETQYF; DNA: TGTGCCACCAGGGCGGGAGGTCAAGAGACCCAGTACTTC
V: TRBV19; D: -; size: few; J: TRBJ1-4; CDR3: CASSSLGTGNEKLFF; DNA: TGTGCCAGTAGTAGCCTCGGTACAGGGAATGAAAAACTGTTTTTT
V: TRBV3-1/TRBV3-2; D: -; size: -; J: TRBJ2-7; CDR3: CASSPALLVEQYF; DNA: TGTGCCAGCAGCCCCGCCCTTCTTGTCGAGCAGTACTTC
V: TRBV10-3; D: -; size: -; J: TRBJ1-2; CDR3: CAISKQGSSNYGYTF; DNA: TGTGCCATCAGTAAACAGGGTAGTTCCAACTATGGCTACACCTTC
V: TRBV7-2; D: TRBD1; size: few; J: TRBJ1-5; CDR3: CASSKGGHQPQHF; DNA: TGTGCCAGCAGCAAAGGGGGCCATCAGCCCCAGCATTTT
V: TRBV9; D: TRBD2; size: -; J: TRBJ2-7; CDR3: CASSKAGGLSYEQYF; DNA: TGTGCCAGCAGCAAAGCGGGGGGTCTTTCCTACGAGCAGTACTTC
V: TRBV21-1; D: -; size: -; J: TRBJ1-5; CDR3: CASSTINSAGIQKVQPQHF; DNA: TGTGCCAGCAGCACTATCAACTCCGCCGGGATCCAGAAAGTTCAGCCCCAGCATTTT
V: TRBV19; D: TRBD1; size: -; J: TRBJ1-4; CDR3: CASSGLQGSEEKLFF; DNA: TGTGCCAGTAGTGGCCTACAGGGGTCCGAGGAAAAACTGTTTTTT
V: TRBV11-3; D: -; size: -; J: TRBJ2-1; CDR3: CASSLDDWSNEQFF; DNA: TGTGCCAGCAGCTTAGATGATTGGAGCAATGAGCAGTTCTTC
V: TRBV15; D: -; size: -; J: TRBJ1-4; CDR3: CATSRVGGLSEKLFF; DNA: TGTGCCACCAGCAGAGTGGGGGGGCTAAGCGAAAAACTGTTTTTT
V: TRBV3-1/TRBV3-2; D: -; size: once; J: TRBJ2-7; CDR3: CASSAFKAGHSEQYF; DNA: TGTGCCAGCAGCGCTTTTAAAGCAGGGCACTCCGAGCAGTACTTC